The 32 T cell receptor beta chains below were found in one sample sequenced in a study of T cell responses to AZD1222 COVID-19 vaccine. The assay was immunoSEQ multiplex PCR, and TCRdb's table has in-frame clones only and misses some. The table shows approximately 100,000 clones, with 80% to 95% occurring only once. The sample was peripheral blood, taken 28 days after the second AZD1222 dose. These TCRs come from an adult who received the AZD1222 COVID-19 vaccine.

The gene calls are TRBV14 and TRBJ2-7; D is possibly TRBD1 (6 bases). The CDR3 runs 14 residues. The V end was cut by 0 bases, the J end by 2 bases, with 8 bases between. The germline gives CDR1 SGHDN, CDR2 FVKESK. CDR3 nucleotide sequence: TGTGCCAGCAGCCAAGAACAGGGCCCCTACGAGCAGTACTTC. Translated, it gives CASSQEQGPYEQYF.

The CDR3 spells CASSPGTSGNKETQYF. CDR3 nucleotides: TGCGCCAGCAGCCCCGGGACTAGCGGGAACAAAGAGACCCAGTACTTC. V and J are TRBV5-1 and TRBJ2-5, with 13 bases aligning to TRBD2. The CDR3 contains 16 residues. Germline CDR1 reads SGHRS; CDR2 reads YFSETQ. The junction had 6 bases not matched to a gene; V was cut back by 4 bases and J by 3 bases.

The CDR3 sequence: CATSGYPYNEQFF. Here the CDR3 DNA reads TGTGCCACCAGTGGGTACCCTTACAATGAGCAGTTCTTC. This chain uses TRBV24-1 with TRBJ2-1; D not resolved. V shed 5 bases and J shed 4 bases, with 8 bases lying between them. This CDR3 contains 13 residues. Germline-derived CDR1 and CDR2 are KGHDR and SFDVKD.

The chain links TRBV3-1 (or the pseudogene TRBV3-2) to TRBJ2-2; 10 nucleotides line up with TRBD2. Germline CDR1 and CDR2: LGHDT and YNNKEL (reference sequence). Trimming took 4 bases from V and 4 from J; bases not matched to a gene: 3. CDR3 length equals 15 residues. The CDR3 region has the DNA TGTGCCAGCAGCCGAAGACTAGCGGGCACCGGGGAGCTGTTTTTT. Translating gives CASSRRLAGTGELFF.

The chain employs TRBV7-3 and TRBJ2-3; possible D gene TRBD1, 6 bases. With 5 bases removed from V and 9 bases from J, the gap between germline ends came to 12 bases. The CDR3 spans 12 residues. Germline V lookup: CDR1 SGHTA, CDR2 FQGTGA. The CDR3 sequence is CASSPERGTQYF. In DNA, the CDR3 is TGTGCCAGCAGCCCCGAAAGGGGGACGCAGTATTTT.

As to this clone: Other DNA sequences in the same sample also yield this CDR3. Here the CDR3 reads CAWSSSYEQYF. CDR3 nucleotides: TGTGCCTGGTCGAGCTCCTACGAGCAGTACTTC. The rearrangement links TRBV30 to TRBJ2-7, with D unclear. The CDR3 covers 11 residues. The ends were cut back, 5 bases at V and 0 bases at J, with 5 bases in the middle. Germline CDR1 is GTSNPN and CDR2 is SVGIG (reference sequence).

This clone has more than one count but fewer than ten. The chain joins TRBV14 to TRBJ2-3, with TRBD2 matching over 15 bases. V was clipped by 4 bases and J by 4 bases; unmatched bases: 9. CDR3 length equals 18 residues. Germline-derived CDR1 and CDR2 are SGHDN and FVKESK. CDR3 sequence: CASSLGLAGGRMADTQYF. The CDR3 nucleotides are TGTGCCAGCAGCCTTGGACTAGCGGGGGGGCGAATGGCAGATACGCAGTATTTT. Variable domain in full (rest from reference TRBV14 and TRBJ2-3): EAGVTQFPSHSVIEKGQTVTLRCDPISGHDNLYWYRRVMGKEIKFLLHFVKESKQDESGMPNNRFLAERTGGTYSTLKVQPAELEDSGVYFCASSLGLAGGRMADTQYFGPGTRLTVL.

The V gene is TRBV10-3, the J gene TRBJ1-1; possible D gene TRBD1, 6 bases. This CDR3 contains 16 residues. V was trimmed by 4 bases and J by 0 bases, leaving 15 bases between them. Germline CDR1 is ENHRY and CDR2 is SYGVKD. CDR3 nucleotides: TGTGCCATCAGTGTGGAAGCGACAGGCCTGAACACTGAAGCTTTCTTT. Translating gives CAISVEATGLNTEAFF.

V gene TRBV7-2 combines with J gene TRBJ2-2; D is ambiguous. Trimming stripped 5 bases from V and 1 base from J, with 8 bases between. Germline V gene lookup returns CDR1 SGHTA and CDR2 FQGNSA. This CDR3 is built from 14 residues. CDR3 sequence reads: CASSRTGNTGELFF. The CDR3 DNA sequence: TGTGCCAGCAGCAGAACCGGGAACACCGGGGAGCTGTTTTTT. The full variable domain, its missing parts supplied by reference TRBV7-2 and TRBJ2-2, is GAGVSQSPSNKVTEKGKDVELRCDPISGHTALYWYRQSLGQGLEFLIYFQGNSAPDKSGLPSDRFSAERTGGSVSTLTIQRTQQEDSAVYLCASSRTGNTGELFFGEGSRLTVL.

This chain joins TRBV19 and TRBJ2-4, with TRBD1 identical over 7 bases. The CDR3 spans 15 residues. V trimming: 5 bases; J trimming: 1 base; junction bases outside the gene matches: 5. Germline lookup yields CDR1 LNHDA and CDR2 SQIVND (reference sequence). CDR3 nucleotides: TGTGCCAGTAGTCCACAGGGGTGGGCCAAAAACATTCAGTACTTC. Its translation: CASSPQGWAKNIQYF.

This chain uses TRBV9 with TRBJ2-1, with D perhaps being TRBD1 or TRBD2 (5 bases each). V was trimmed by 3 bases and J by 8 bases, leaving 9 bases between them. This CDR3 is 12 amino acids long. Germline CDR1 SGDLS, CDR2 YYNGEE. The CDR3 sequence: CASSAGAHEQFF. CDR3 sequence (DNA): TGTGCCAGCAGCGCCGGGGCCCATGAGCAGTTCTTC. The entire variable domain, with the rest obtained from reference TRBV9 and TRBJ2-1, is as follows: DSGVTQTPKHLITATGQRVTLRCSPRSGDLSVYWYQQSLDQGLQFLIQYYNGEERAKGNILERFSAQQFPDLHSELNLSSLELGDSALYFCASSAGAHEQFFGPGTRLTVL.

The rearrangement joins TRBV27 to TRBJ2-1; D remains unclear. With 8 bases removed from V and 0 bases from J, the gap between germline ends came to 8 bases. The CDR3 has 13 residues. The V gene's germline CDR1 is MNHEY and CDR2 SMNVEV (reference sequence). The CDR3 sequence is CASPPSSYNEQFF. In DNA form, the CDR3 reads TGTGCCAGCCCCCCCAGCTCCTACAATGAGCAGTTCTTC.

In nucleotides, the CDR3 is TGTGCCAGCAGCTCGCCGGGACTAGCGGCGCAAGAGACCCAGTACTTC. Translating gives CASSSPGLAAQETQYF. V and J are TRBV11-2 and TRBJ2-5; 11 bases are a match to TRBD2. The CDR3 is made up of 16 amino acids. V lost 4 bases to trimming and J lost 2 bases; unmatched junction nucleotides: 6. Per germline, CDR1 SGHAT and CDR2 FQNNGV.

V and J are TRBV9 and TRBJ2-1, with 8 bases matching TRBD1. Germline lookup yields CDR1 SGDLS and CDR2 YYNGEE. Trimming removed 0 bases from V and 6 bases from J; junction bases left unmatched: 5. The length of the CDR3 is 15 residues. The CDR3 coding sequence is TGTGCCAGCAGCGTAGCAGGGGGCCATCCCAATGAGCAGTTCTTC. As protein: CASSVAGGHPNEQFF.

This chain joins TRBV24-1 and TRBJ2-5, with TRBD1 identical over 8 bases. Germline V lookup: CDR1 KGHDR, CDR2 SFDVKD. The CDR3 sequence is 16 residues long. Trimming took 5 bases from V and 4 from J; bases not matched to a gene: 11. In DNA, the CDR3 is TGTGCCACCAGTGCCCCCCGGACAGGGCTCGGAGAGACCCAGTACTTC. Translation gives CATSAPRTGLGETQYF.

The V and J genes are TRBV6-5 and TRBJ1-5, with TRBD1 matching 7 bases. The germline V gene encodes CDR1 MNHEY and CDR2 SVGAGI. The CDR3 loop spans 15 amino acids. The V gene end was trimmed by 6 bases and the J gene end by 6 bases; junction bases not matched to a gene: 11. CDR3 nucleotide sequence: TGTGCCAGCAGGCCCCGACAGGGAGCCTTTCAGCCCCAGCATTTT. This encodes CASRPRQGAFQPQHF.

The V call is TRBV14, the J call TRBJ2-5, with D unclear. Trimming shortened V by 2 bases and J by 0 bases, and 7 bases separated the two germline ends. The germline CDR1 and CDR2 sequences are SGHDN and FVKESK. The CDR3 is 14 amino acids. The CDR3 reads CASSQTAYQETQYF. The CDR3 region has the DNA TGTGCCAGCAGCCAAACAGCGTACCAAGAGACCCAGTACTTC.

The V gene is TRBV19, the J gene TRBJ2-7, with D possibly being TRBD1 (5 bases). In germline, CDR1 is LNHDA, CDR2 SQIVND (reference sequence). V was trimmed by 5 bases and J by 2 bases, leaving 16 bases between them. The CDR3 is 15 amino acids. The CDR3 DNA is TGTGCCAGTAGTCTTGACGACAGCCGCACCTACGAGCAGTACTTC. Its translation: CASSLDDSRTYEQYF.

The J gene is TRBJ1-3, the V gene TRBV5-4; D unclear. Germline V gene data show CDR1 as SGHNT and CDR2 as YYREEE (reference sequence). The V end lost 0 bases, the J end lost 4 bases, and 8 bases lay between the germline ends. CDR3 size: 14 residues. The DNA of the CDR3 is TGTGCCAGCAGCTTGGATCGGGTGGGAAACACCATATATTTT. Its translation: CASSLDRVGNTIYF. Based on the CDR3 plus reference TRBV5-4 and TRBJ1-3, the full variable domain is ETGVTQSPTHLIKTRGQQVTLRCSSQSGHNTVSWYQQALGQGPQFIFQYYREEENGRGNFPPRFSGLQFPNYSSELNVNALELDDSALYLCASSLDRVGNTIYFGEGSWLTVV.

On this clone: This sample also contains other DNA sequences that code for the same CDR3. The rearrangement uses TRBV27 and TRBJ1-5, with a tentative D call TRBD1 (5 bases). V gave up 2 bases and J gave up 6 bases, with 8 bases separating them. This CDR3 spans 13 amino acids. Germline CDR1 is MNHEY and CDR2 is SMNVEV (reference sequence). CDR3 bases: TGTGCCAGCAGTTTACAGGGAGGTCAGCCCCAGCATTTT. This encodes CASSLQGGQPQHF.

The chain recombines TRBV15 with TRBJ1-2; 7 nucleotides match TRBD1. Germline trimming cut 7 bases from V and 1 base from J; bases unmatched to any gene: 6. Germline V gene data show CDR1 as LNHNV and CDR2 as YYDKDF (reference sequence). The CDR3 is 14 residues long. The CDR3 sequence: CATTRDSLNYGYTF. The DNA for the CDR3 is TGTGCCACCACCAGGGACAGCCTTAACTATGGCTACACCTTC.

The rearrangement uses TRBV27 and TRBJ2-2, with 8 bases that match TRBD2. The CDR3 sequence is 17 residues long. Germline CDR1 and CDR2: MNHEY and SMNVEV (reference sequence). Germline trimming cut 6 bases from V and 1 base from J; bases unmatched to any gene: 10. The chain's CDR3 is CASSIRGGALNTGELFF. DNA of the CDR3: TGTGCCAGCAGCATCCGGGGGGGGGCCCTGAACACCGGGGAGCTGTTTTTT.

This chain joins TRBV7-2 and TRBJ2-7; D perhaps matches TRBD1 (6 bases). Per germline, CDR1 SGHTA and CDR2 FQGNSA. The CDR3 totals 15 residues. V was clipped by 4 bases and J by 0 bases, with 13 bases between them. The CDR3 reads CASSSQGFFSYEQYF. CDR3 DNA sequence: TGTGCCAGCAGCTCACAGGGATTCTTCTCCTACGAGCAGTACTTC. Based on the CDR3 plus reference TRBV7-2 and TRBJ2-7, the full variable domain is GAGVSQSPSNKVTEKGKDVELRCDPISGHTALYWYRQSLGQGLEFLIYFQGNSAPDKSGLPSDRFSAERTGGSVSTLTIQRTQQEDSAVYLCASSSQGFFSYEQYFGPGTRLTVT.

CDR3 protein: CASSLYRRTGIPSANYGYTF. The CDR3 DNA is TGTGCCAGCAGCTTGTACAGGCGAACAGGGATTCCCTCGGCTAACTATGGCTACACCTTC. This chain connects TRBV7-8 to TRBJ1-2; D is perhaps TRBD1 (6 bases). Germline V gives CDR1 SGHVS, CDR2 FQNEAQ. The CDR3 is 20 amino acids. The V gene lost 3 bases and the J gene lost 0 bases, with 26 bases spanning the gap.

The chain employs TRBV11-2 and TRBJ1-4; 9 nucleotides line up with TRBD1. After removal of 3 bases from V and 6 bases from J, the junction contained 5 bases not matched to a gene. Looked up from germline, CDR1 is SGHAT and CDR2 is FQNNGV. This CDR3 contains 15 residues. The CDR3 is CASSFTGGRYEKLFF. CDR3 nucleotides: TGTGCCAGCAGCTTTACAGGGGGCAGATATGAAAAACTGTTTTTT.

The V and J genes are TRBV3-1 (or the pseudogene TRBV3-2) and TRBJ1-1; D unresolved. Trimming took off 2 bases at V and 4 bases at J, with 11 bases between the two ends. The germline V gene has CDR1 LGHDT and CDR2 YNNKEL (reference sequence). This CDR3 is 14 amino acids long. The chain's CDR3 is CASSQYGEGTEAFF. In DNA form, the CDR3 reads TGTGCCAGCAGCCAATATGGCGAGGGCACTGAAGCTTTCTTT.

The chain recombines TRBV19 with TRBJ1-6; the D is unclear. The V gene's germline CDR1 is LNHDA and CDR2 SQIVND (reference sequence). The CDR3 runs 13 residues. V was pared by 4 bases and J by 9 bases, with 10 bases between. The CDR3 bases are TGTGCCAGTAGTACGAGACAAGTTTCACCCCTCCACTTT. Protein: CASSTRQVSPLHF.

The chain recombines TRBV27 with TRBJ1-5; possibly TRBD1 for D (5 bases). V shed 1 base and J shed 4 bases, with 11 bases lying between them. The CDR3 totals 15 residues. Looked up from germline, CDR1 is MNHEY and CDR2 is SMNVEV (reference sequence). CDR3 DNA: TGTGCCAGCAGTTTATGGATCCGGGGGAATCAGCCCCAGCATTTT. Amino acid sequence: CASSLWIRGNQPQHF.

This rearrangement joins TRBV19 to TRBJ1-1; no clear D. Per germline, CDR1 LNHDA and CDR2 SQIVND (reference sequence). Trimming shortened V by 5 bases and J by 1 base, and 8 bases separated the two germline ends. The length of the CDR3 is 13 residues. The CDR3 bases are TGTGCCAGTAGTCAGCAGGCGAACACTGAAGCTTTCTTT. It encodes CASSQQANTEAFF.

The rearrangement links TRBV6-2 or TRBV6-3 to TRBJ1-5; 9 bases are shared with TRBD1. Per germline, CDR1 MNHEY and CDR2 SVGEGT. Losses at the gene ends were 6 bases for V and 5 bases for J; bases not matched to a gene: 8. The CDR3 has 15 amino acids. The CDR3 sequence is CASSLGGQGYQPQHF. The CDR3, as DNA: TGTGCCAGCAGCCTGGGAGGACAGGGGTATCAGCCCCAGCATTTT.

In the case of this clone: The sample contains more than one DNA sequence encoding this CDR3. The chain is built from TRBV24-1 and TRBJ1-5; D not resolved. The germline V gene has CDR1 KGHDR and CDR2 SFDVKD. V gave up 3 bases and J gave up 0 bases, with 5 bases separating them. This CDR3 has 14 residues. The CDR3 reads CATSDQHSNQPQHF. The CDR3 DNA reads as TGTGCCACCAGTGATCAGCATAGCAATCAGCCCCAGCATTTT.

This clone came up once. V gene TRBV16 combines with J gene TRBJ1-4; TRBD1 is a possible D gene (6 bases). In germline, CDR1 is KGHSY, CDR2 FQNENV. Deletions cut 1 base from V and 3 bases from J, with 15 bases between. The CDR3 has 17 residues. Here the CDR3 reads CASSQFQGTKPNEKLFF. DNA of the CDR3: TGTGCCAGCAGCCAATTTCAGGGGACAAAACCTAATGAAAAACTGTTTTTT. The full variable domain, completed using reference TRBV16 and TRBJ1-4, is GEEVAQTPKHLVRGEGQKAKLYCAPIKGHSYVFWYQQVLKNEFKFLISFQNENVFDETGMPKERFSAKCLPNSPCSLEIQATKLEDSAVYFCASSQFQGTKPNEKLFFGSGTQLSVL.